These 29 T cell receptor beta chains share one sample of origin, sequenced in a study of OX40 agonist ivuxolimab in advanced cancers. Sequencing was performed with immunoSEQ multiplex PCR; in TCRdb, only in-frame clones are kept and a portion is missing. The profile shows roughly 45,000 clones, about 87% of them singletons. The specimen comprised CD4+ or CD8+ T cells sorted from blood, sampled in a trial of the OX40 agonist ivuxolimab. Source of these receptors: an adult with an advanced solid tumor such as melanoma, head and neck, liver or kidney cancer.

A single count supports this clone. The CDR3 region is CASSLWLSSYNEQFF. The CDR3 DNA reads TGTGCCAGCAGCCTATGGTTAAGCTCCTACAATGAGCAGTTCTTC. The V and J genes are TRBV7-3 and TRBJ2-1; D not resolved. V gave up 5 bases and J gave up 0 bases, with 11 bases separating them. This CDR3 is 15 amino acids long. Germline loops: CDR1 SGHTA, CDR2 FQGTGA.

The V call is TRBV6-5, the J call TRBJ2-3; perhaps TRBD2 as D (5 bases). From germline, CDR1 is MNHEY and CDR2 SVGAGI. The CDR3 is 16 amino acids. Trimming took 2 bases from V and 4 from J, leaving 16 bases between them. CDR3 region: CASSYEGRPGSDTQYF. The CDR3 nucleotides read TGTGCCAGCAGTTACGAGGGCCGCCCCGGATCAGATACGCAGTATTTT.

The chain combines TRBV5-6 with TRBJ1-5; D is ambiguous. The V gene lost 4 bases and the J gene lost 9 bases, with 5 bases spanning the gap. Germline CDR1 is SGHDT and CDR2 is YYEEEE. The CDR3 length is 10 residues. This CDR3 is CASSPRPQHF. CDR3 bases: TGTGCCAGCAGCCCCAGGCCCCAGCATTTT. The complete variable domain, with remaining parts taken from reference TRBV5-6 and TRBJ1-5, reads DAGVTQSPTHLIKTRGQQVTLRCSPKSGHDTVSWYQQALGQGPQFIFQYYEEEERQRGNFPDRFSGHQFPNYSSELNVNALLLGDSALYLCASSPRPQHFGDGTRLSIL.

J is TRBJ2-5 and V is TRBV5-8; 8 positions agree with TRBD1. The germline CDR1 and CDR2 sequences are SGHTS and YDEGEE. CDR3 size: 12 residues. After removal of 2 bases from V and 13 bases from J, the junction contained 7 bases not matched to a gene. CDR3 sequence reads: CASSFLRGHAYF. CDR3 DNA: TGTGCCAGCAGCTTCCTCAGGGGGCACGCGTACTTC.

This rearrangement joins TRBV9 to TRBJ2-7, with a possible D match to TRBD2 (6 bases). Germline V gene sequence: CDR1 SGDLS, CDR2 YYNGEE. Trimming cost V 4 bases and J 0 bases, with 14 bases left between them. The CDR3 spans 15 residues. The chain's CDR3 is CASSPKAGSSYEQYF. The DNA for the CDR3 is TGTGCCAGCAGCCCCAAGGCGGGAAGCTCCTACGAGCAGTACTTC.

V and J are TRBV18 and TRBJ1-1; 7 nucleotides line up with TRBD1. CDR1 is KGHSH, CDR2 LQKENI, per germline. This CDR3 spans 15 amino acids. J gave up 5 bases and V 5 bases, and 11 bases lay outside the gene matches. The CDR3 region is CASSAERQGVTEAFF. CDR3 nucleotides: TGTGCCAGCTCAGCGGAAAGGCAGGGGGTGACTGAAGCTTTCTTT. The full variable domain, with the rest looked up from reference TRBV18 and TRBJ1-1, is NAGVMQNPRHLVRRRGQEARLRCSPMKGHSHVYWYRQLPEEGLKFMVYLQKENIIDESGMPKERFSAEFPKEGPSILRIQQVVRGDSAAYFCASSAERQGVTEAFFGQGTRLTVV.

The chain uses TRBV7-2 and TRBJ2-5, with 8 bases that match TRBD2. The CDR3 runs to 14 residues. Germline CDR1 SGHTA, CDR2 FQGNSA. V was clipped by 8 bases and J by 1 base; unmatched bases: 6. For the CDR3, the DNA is TGTGCCAGCCTTCGGGGGGGGCGCCAAGAGACCCAGTACTTC. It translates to CASLRGGRQETQYF.

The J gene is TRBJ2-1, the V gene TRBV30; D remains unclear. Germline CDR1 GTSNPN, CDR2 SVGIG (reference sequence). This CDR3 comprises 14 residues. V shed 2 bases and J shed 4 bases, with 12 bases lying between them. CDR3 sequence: CAWSPLERYNEQFF. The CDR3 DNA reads TGTGCCTGGAGTCCGCTGGAGAGGTACAATGAGCAGTTCTTC.

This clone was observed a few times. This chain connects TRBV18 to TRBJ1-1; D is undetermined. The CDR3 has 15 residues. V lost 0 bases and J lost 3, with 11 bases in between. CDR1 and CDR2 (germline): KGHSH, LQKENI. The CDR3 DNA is TGTGCCAGCTCACCACCGTTAGGTGAGGACACTGAAGCTTTCTTT. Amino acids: CASSPPLGEDTEAFF.

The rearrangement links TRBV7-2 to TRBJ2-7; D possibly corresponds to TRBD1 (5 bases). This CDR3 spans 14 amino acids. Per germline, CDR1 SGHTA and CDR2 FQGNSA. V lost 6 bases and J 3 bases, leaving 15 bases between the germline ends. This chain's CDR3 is CASSYTGHRYEQYF. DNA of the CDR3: TGTGCCAGCAGTTACACCGGACACCGCTACGAGCAGTACTTC.

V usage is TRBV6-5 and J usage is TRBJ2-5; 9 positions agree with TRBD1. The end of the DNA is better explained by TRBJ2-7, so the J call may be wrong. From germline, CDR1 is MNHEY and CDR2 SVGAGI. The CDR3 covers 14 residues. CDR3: CASTLGTGRHEQYF. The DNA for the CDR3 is TGTGCCAGCACCCTCGGGACAGGGCGGCACGAGCAGTACTTC.

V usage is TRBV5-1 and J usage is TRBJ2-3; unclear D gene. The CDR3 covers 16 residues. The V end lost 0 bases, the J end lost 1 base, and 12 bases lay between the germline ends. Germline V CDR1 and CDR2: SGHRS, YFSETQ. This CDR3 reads CASSLGLLPGTDTQYF. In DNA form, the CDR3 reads TGCGCCAGCAGCTTGGGACTTCTACCCGGCACAGATACGCAGTATTTT.

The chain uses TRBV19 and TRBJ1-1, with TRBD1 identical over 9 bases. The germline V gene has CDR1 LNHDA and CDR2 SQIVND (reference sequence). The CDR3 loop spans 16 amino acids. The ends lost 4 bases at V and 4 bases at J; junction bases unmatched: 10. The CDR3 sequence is CASSTVPGQGGTEAFF. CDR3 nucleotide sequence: TGTGCCAGTAGTACGGTACCGGGACAGGGCGGCACTGAAGCTTTCTTT.

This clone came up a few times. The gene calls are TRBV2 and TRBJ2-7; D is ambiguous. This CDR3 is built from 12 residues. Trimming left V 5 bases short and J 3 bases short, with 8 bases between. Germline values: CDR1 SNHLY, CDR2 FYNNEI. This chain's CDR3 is CASSIQDYEQYF. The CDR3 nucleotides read TGTGCCAGCAGTATACAAGACTACGAGCAGTACTTC.

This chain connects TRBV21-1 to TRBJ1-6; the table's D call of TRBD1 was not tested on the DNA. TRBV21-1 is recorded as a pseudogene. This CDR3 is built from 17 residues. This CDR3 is CASSKEFGRGYNSPLHF. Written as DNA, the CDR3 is TGTGCCAGCAGCAAAGAATTTGGCAGGGGCTATAATTCACCCCTCCACTTT.

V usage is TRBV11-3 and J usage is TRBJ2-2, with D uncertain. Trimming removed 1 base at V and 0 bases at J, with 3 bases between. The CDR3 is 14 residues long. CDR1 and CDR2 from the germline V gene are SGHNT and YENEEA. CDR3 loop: CASSLAANTGELFF. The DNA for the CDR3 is TGTGCCAGCAGCTTAGCGGCGAACACCGGGGAGCTGTTTTTT.

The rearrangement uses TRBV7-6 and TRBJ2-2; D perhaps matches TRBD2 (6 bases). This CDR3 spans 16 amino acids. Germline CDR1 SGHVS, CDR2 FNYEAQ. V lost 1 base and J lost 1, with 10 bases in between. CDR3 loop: CASSLDYGRNTGELFF. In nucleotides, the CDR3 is TGTGCCAGCAGCTTAGATTACGGGAGGAACACCGGGGAGCTGTTTTTT. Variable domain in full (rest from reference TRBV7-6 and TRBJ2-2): GAGVSQSPRYKVTKRGQDVALRCDPISGHVSLYWYRQALGQGPEFLTYFNYEAQQDKSGLPNDRFSAERPEGSISTLTIQRTEQRDSAMYRCASSLDYGRNTGELFFGEGSRLTVL.

The CDR3 DNA reads as TGCAGCGTTGGGAGACTAGCAGAAAGCACAGATACGCAGTATTTT. Its protein product is CSVGRLAESTDTQYF. This sequence joins TRBV29-1 and TRBJ2-3, with 7 positions matching TRBD2. V dropped 4 bases and J dropped 0; count of bases not matched to a gene: 7. This CDR3 contains 15 residues. Looked up from germline, CDR1 is SQVTM and CDR2 is ANQGSEA.

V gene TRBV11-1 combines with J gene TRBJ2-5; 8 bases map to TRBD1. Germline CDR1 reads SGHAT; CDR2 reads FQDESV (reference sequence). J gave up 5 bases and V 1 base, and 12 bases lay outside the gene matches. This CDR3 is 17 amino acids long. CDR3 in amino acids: CASSLGGGTGWEETQYF. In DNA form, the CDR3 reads TGTGCCAGCAGCTTAGGAGGTGGGACAGGATGGGAGGAGACCCAGTACTTC. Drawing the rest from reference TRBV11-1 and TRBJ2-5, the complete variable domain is EAEVAQSPRYKITEKSQAVAFWCDPISGHATLYWYRQILGQGPELLVQFQDESVVDDSQLPKDRFSAERLKGVDSTLKIQPAELGDSAMYLCASSLGGGTGWEETQYFGPGTRLLVL.

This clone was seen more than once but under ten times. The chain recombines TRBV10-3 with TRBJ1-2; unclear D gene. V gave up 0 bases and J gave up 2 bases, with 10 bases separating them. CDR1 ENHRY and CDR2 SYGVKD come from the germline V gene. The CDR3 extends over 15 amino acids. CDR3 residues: CAISESMDGNYGYTF. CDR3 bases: TGTGCCATCAGTGAGTCTATGGACGGAAACTATGGCTACACCTTC.

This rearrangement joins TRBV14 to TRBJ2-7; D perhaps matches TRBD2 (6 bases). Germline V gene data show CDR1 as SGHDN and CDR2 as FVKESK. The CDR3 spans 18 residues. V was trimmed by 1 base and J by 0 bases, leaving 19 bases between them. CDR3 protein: CASSQVQGHTGSSYEQYF. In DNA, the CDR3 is TGTGCCAGCAGCCAAGTCCAAGGACATACCGGGAGCTCCTACGAGCAGTACTTC. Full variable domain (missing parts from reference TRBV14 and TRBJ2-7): EAGVTQFPSHSVIEKGQTVTLRCDPISGHDNLYWYRRVMGKEIKFLLHFVKESKQDESGMPNNRFLAERTGGTYSTLKVQPAELEDSGVYFCASSQVQGHTGSSYEQYFGPGTRLTVT.

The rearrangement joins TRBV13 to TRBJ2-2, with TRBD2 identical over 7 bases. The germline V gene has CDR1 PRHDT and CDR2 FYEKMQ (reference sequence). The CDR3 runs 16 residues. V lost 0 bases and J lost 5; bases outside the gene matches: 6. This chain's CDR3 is CASSLGSGYETGELFF. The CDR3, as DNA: TGTGCCAGCAGCTTAGGTAGCGGGTACGAAACCGGGGAGCTGTTTTTT.

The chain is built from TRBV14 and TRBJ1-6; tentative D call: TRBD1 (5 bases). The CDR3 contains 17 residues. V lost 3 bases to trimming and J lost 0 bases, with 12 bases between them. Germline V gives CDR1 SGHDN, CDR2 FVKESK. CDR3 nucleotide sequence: TGTGCCAGCAGCCATGACGCCGGGACCTCCTATAATTCACCCCTCCACTTT. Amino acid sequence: CASSHDAGTSYNSPLHF. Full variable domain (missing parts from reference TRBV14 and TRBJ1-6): EAGVTQFPSHSVIEKGQTVTLRCDPISGHDNLYWYRRVMGKEIKFLLHFVKESKQDESGMPNNRFLAERTGGTYSTLKVQPAELEDSGVYFCASSHDAGTSYNSPLHFGNGTRLTVT.

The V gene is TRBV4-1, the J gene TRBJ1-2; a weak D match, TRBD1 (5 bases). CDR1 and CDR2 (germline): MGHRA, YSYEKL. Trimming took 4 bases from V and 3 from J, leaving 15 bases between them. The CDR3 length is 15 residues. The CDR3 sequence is CASSLPGRGYYGYTF. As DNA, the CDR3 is TGCGCCAGCAGCCTCCCTGGAAGGGGATACTATGGCTACACCTTC.

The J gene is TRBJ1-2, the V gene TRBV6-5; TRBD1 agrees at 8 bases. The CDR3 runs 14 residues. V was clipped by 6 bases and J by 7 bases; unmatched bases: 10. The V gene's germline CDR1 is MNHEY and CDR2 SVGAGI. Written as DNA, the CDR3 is TGTGCCAGCAGACGCGACAGGGGTGCTTCTGGCTACACCTTC. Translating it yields CASRRDRGASGYTF.

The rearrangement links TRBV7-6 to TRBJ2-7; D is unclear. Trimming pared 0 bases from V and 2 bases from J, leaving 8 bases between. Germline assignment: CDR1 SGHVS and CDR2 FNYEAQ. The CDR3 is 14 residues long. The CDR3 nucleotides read TGTGCCAGCAGCTTAGCGCTAACCCCCTACGAGCAGTACTTC. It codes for CASSLALTPYEQYF.

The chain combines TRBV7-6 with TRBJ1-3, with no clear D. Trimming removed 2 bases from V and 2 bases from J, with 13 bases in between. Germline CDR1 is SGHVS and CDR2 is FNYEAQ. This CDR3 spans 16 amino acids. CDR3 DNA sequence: TGTGCCAGCAGCTTAATGAGTGGTGGGGCTGGAAACACCATATATTTT. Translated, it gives CASSLMSGGAGNTIYF. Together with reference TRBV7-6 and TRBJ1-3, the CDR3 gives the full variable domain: GAGVSQSPRYKVTKRGQDVALRCDPISGHVSLYWYRQALGQGPEFLTYFNYEAQQDKSGLPNDRFSAERPEGSISTLTIQRTEQRDSAMYRCASSLMSGGAGNTIYFGEGSWLTVV.

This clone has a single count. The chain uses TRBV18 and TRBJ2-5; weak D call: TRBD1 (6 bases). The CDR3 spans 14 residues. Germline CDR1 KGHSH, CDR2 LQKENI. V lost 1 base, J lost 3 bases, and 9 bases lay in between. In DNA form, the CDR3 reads TGTGCCAGCTCACCACAGGCAGGGGAAGAGACCCAGTACTTC. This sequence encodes CASSPQAGEETQYF.

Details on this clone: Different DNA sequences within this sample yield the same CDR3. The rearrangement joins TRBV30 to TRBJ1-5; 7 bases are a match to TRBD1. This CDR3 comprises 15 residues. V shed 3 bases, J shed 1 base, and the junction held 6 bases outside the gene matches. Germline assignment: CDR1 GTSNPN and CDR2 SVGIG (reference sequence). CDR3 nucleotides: TGTGCCTGGAGCCGGAGGGGGCAAAGCAATCAGCCCCAGCATTTT. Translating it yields CAWSRRGQSNQPQHF.